Presented here are 12 T cell receptor beta chains from one specimen sequenced in a study of T cell responses to AZD1222 COVID-19 vaccine. Clones were read by immunoSEQ multiplex PCR, and TCRdb kept only the in-frame ones, dropping some. This table holds 150,000 to 200,000 clones, less than 95% found once. The sequences come from peripheral blood, collected on day 0 of AZD1222 vaccination. Source of these receptors: an adult in good health.

V gene TRBV13 combines with J gene TRBJ2-7; D gene ambiguous. There are 12 residues in the CDR3. CDR1 PRHDT and CDR2 FYEKMQ come from the germline V gene (reference sequence). V was trimmed by 0 bases and J by 5 bases, leaving 5 bases between them. CDR3 nucleotide sequence: TGTGCCAGCAGCTTAGGCCTCCACGAGCAGTACTTC. It yields the protein CASSLGLHEQYF.

In regard to this clone: In the same sample, other DNA sequences code for this CDR3. The chain is built from TRBV4-3 and TRBJ2-3; possible D gene TRBD1, 6 bases. CDR3 length: 16 residues. The ends were cut back, 4 bases at V and 3 bases at J, with 17 bases in the middle. Germline V gene sequence: CDR1 LGHNA, CDR2 YSLEER. The CDR3 DNA reads as TGCGCCAGCAGCCTGTCTGGGGGCCTTTCGACAGATACGCAGTATTTT. Encoded protein: CASSLSGGLSTDTQYF.

This clone occurred once. The chain combines TRBV27 with TRBJ2-1, with 9 nucleotides matching TRBD1. The V segment lost 3 bases and the J segment 4 bases; nucleotides outside the gene matches: 7. Germline V gene lookup returns CDR1 MNHEY and CDR2 SMNVEV (reference sequence). The CDR3 is 16 residues long. The chain's CDR3 is CASSLLGDRAYNEQFF. In nucleotides, the CDR3 is TGTGCCAGCAGTTTGTTAGGGGACAGGGCGTACAATGAGCAGTTCTTC.

With respect to this clone: At the DNA level, this CDR3 is encoded by other sequences in the same sample as well. The chain has TRBV30 and TRBJ1-5; D gene unclear. This CDR3 has 12 amino acids. The germline CDR1 and CDR2 sequences are GTSNPN and SVGIG (reference sequence). The ends were cut back, 0 bases at V and 4 bases at J, with 4 bases in the middle. Written as DNA, the CDR3 is TGTGCCTGGAGTGTGGATAATCAGCCCCAGCATTTT. Protein: CAWSVDNQPQHF.

This clone was picked up a small number of times. This rearrangement joins TRBV9 to TRBJ1-6; 7 positions match TRBD1. The germline V gene encodes CDR1 SGDLS and CDR2 YYNGEE. V lost 2 bases to trimming and J lost 7 bases; unmatched junction nucleotides: 3. The CDR3 is made up of 14 amino acids. The CDR3 sequence is CASSVARGNSPLHF. The CDR3 DNA sequence: TGTGCCAGCAGCGTGGCCAGGGGGAATTCACCCCTCCACTTT.

Written as DNA, the CDR3 is TGTGCCAGCAGCCCAGTCCCGGGACAGGGGAAGCAGCAGCCCCAGCATTTT. Protein product: CASSPVPGQGKQQPQHF. The rearrangement joins TRBV7-8 to TRBJ1-5, with 10 nucleotides matching TRBD1. The CDR3 loop spans 17 amino acids. The germline V gene encodes CDR1 SGHVS and CDR2 FQNEAQ. J was trimmed by 7 bases and V by 5 bases; bases with no gene match: 14. The full variable domain, in which reference TRBV7-8 and TRBJ1-5 provide the parts outside the CDR3, is GAGVSQSPRYKVAKRGQDVALRCDPISGHVSLFWYQQALGQGPEFLTYFQNEAQLDKSGLPSDRFFAERPEGSVSTLKIQRTQQEDSAVYLCASSPVPGQGKQQPQHFGDGTRLSIL.

V usage is TRBV3-1 (or the pseudogene TRBV3-2) and J usage is TRBJ1-2; D is uncertain. With 0 bases removed from V and 8 bases from J, the gap between germline ends came to 10 bases. This CDR3 spans 13 amino acids. Germline CDR1 and CDR2: LGHDT and YNNKEL (reference sequence). Here the CDR3 DNA reads TGTGCCAGCAGCCAAGAGCAGCACTTGGGCTACACCTTC. Translating it yields CASSQEQHLGYTF.

The chain is built from TRBV19 and TRBJ1-1; 7 bases align to TRBD1. Germline loops: CDR1 LNHDA, CDR2 SQIVND (reference sequence). Trimming removed 8 bases from V and 10 bases from J; junction bases left unmatched: 4. The CDR3 contains 10 residues. The CDR3 coding sequence is TGTGCCAGTGGGACAGACGGAGCTTTCTTT. Amino acids: CASGTDGAFF.

This clone was recorded only once. The chain is built from TRBV27 and TRBJ1-3; D uncertain. CDR1 and CDR2 from the germline V gene are MNHEY and SMNVEV (reference sequence). The CDR3 totals 14 residues. The V and J ends lost 0 bases and 4 bases respectively, with 7 bases between them. The CDR3 sequence is CASSLSRAGNTIYF. DNA for the CDR3: TGTGCCAGCAGTTTATCCCGAGCGGGAAACACCATATATTTT.

The V call is TRBV15, the J call TRBJ1-1; tentative D call: TRBD1 (5 bases). V was trimmed by 4 bases and J by 4 bases, leaving 7 bases between them. The CDR3 covers 12 residues. Germline V gene sequence: CDR1 LNHNV, CDR2 YYDKDF (reference sequence). The CDR3 spells CATSTGTTEAFF. The CDR3 DNA reads TGTGCCACCAGCACAGGGACCACTGAAGCTTTCTTT.

In its sample, this clone was seen once. This rearrangement joins TRBV5-1 to TRBJ2-5; 10 bases fit TRBD2. V lost 0 bases and J lost 2; bases outside the gene matches: 4. The CDR3 length is 16 residues. The germline V gene encodes CDR1 SGHRS and CDR2 YFSETQ. CDR3 in amino acids: CASSLGLAGGQETQYF. The CDR3 DNA sequence: TGCGCCAGCAGCTTGGGGTTAGCGGGGGGACAAGAGACCCAGTACTTC.

The chain couples TRBV12-3 or TRBV12-4 to TRBJ2-7; D unclear. This CDR3 region has 11 residues. With 4 bases removed from V and 5 bases from J, the gap between germline ends came to 6 bases. The CDR3 sequence is CASSYRDEQYF. The CDR3 bases are TGTGCCAGCAGTTACCGTGACGAGCAGTACTTC.